The rows below give T cell receptor beta chains drawn from one sample of a study of OX40 agonist ivuxolimab in advanced cancers. Only in-frame clones appear in the TCRdb table, and some are missing; sequencing was by immunoSEQ multiplex PCR. This table holds around 90,000 clones, roughly nine tenths found once. This specimen was CD4+ or CD8+ T cells sorted from blood, taken in a trial of the OX40 agonist ivuxolimab. Source of these receptors: an adult with an advanced solid tumor such as melanoma, head and neck, liver or kidney cancer. Each CDR3 is given with its conserved first and last residue. D genes are given only for firm matches. Size is stated for part of the rows, as once, few or many counts, or as a class when the clone is expanded.

TRBV15	once	NA	TRBJ1-2	CATSRGRTARVEGYTF	TGTGCCACCAGCAGGGGCCGGACGGCGAGGGTAGAGGGCTACACCTTC
TRBV6-6	once	TRBD2	TRBJ2-7	CASSLPSGAYEQYF	TGTGCCAGCAGCCTGCCTAGCGGAGCCTACGAGCAGTACTTC
TRBV5-1	NA	NA	TRBJ1-1	CASSLGQVMNTEAFF	TGCGCCAGCAGCTTGGGACAGGTGATGAACACTGAAGCTTTCTTT
TRBV18	NA	NA	TRBJ2-7	CASSPLIGEQYF	TGTGCCAGCTCACCGTTGATTGGAGAGCAGTACTTC
TRBV27	once	NA	TRBJ2-2	CASSLLRRNNTGELFF	TGTGCCAGCAGCCTTCTTCGGAGGAATAACACCGGGGAGCTGTTTTTT
TRBV30	NA	NA	TRBJ2-3	CAWNGGGTDTQYF	TGTGCCTGGAACGGGGGAGGCACAGATACGCAGTATTTT
TRBV5-4	NA	TRBD2	TRBJ2-2	CASSLGSGLAANTGELFF	TGTGCCAGCAGCTTGGGCTCGGGACTAGCGGCCAACACCGGGGAGCTGTTTTTT
TRBV7-9	NA	NA	TRBJ2-5	CASSYDPPGKETQYF	TGTGCCAGCAGCTACGACCCCCCTGGGAAAGAGACCCAGTACTTC
TRBV12-5	NA	TRBD1	TRBJ2-5	CASGWEQGQGKKETQYF	TGTGCTAGTGGTTGGGAACAAGGACAGGGGAAGAAAGAGACCCAGTACTTC
TRBV28	NA	NA	TRBJ1-2	CASSRSTDFYGYTF	TGTGCCAGCAGTCGATCGACGGACTTCTATGGCTACACCTTC
TRBV5-1	NA	NA	TRBJ2-3	CASSLGFGGSTDTQYF	TGCGCCAGCAGCTTGGGTTTCGGCGGAAGCACAGATACGCAGTATTTT
TRBV2	NA	TRBD2	TRBJ2-1	CASSESLAGGGRNEQFF	TGTGCCAGCAGTGAGAGTCTAGCGGGAGGGGGGAGGAATGAGCAGTTCTTC
TRBV2	NA	NA	TRBJ1-5	CASSRGSSNQPQHF	TGTGCCAGCAGCCGAGGGAGTAGCAATCAGCCCCAGCATTTT
TRBV30	NA	NA	TRBJ1-1	CAWTGMNTEAFF	TGTGCCTGGACCGGAATGAACACTGAAGCTTTCTTT
TRBV28	once	TRBD1	TRBJ2-7	CASTLTGPGYEQYF	TGTGCCAGCACCTTGACAGGGCCCGGGTACGAGCAGTACTTC
TRBV7-2	NA	NA	TRBJ2-5	CASSQGASGETQYF	TGTGCCAGCAGCCAGGGAGCGAGTGGAGAGACCCAGTACTTC
TRBV10-1	NA	TRBD1	TRBJ2-6	CASMTEDRGGHPLSGANVLTF	TGCGCCAGCATGACCGAGGACAGGGGCGGGCACCCGCTCTCTGGGGCCAACGTCCTGACTTTC
TRBV9	NA	TRBD2	TRBJ2-7	CASSAHSGASGRAEQYF	TGTGCCAGCAGCGCCCACTCCGGGGCTAGCGGGAGGGCCGAGCAGTACTTC
TRBV4-1	NA	NA	TRBJ1-4	CASSRYRSEKLFF	TGCGCCAGCAGCCGGTATAGGAGTGAAAAACTGTTTTTT
TRBV19	NA	TRBD2	TRBJ2-2	CATTGSGGGTGELFF	TGTGCCACCACGGGTAGCGGGGGAGGAACCGGGGAGCTGTTTTTT
TRBV27	NA	NA	TRBJ2-7	CASSPVGRASTYEQYF	TGTGCCAGCAGTCCGGTCGGAAGGGCCTCAACCTACGAGCAGTACTTC
TRBV5-1	NA	NA	TRBJ2-2	CASSLVGGSTGELFF	TGCGCCAGCAGCTTGGTAGGGGGAAGCACCGGGGAGCTGTTTTTT
TRBV5-1	NA	TRBD2	TRBJ2-2	CASSSLAVSAGELFF	TGCGCCAGCAGCTCACTAGCGGTCTCGGCCGGGGAGCTGTTTTTT
TRBV28	NA	TRBD1	TRBJ2-7	CASSPGQGAWEQYF	TGTGCCAGCAGTCCCGGACAGGGGGCCTGGGAGCAGTACTTC
TRBV28	NA	NA	TRBJ2-5	CASYRMEGETQYF	TGTGCCAGCTATCGGATGGAGGGAGAGACCCAGTACTTC
TRBV10-3	NA	NA	TRBJ2-1	CAISESYQTGNEQFF	TGTGCCATCAGTGAGTCATATCAAACAGGGAATGAGCAGTTCTTC
TRBV5-1	NA	NA	TRBJ1-1	CASSFTGTDTEAFF	TGCGCCAGCAGCTTCACAGGGACCGACACTGAAGCTTTCTTT
TRBV19	NA	TRBD1	TRBJ2-7	CASGTGDSYEQYF	TGTGCCAGTGGAACAGGGGATAGCTACGAGCAGTACTTC
TRBV19	NA	TRBD2	TRBJ2-2	CASSISGSIGGELFF	TGTGCCAGTAGTATTAGCGGGAGCATAGGCGGGGAGCTGTTTTTT
TRBV6-6	NA	TRBD1	TRBJ1-1	CASSGQGETEAFF	TGTGCCAGCAGTGGACAGGGAGAGACTGAAGCTTTCTTT
TRBV4-1	NA	TRBD1	TRBJ2-7	CASSRLYSGTGNEQYF	TGCGCCAGCAGCCGCCTTTACAGCGGGACAGGGAACGAGCAGTACTTC
TRBV11-1	NA	NA	TRBJ2-3	CASSPLAGSYTDTQYF	TGTGCCAGCAGCCCCTTGGCGGGGAGCTACACAGATACGCAGTATTTT
TRBV19	NA	TRBD1	TRBJ2-5	CASSIGDRVRETQYF	TGTGCCAGTAGTATCGGGGACAGGGTCAGGGAGACCCAGTACTTC
TRBV7-9	once	TRBD2	TRBJ2-5	CASSVLPGLAGAGEETQYF	TGTGCCAGCAGCGTCTTACCGGGACTAGCGGGAGCGGGGGAAGAGACCCAGTACTTC